This T cell receptor (beta chain) came from a study of shared clonotypes between healthy human individuals. With regard to this clone: As yet, its antigen is unknown.

Sequenced by immunoSEQ multiplex PCR; TCRdb stores in-frame clones only, minus some. The sample consists of over 2 million clones, about 94% of them appearing once. Overall study findings and caveats: What naive subsets generally showed was a larger estimated richness than memory subsets showed. A handful of donors shared around 5.2% of their naive CD4 clonotypes.

Looked up from germline, CDR1 is SNHLY and CDR2 is FYNNEI. CDR3 length equals 14 residues. The V and J ends lost 8 bases and 0 bases, in that order; junction bases with no gene match: 6. CD8 cells regarded as naive lacked CD45RO, were positively chosen for CCR7, and omitted terminally differentiated effector memory CD45RA+ cells. Every contributor of samples was a Caucasian grown-up residing in Nashville, Tennessee. The clonotype was recovered from a man aged 18-30 years in good health. Sequencing was carried out using naive CD8+ T cells sorted from blood. The V gene is TRBV2, the J gene TRBJ2-7; 8 bases agree with TRBD2. CDR3 residues: CASREGGISYEQYF. CDR3 bases: TGTGCCAGCCGGGAGGGGGGGATCTCCTACGAGCAGTACTTC.